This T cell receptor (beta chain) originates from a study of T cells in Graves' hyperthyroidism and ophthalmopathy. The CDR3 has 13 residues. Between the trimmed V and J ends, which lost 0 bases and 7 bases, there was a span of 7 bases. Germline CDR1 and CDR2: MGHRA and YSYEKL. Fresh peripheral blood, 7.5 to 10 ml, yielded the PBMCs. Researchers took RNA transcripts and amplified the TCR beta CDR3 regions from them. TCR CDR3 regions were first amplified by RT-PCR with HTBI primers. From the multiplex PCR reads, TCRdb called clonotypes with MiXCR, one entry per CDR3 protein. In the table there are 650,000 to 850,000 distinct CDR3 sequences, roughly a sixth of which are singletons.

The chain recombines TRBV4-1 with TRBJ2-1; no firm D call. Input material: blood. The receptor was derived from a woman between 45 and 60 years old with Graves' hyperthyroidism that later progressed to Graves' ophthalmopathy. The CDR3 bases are TGCGCCAGCAGCCAAGAAGATTTAAATGAGCAGTTCTTC. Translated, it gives CASSQEDLNEQFF.